This passage covers 8 T cell receptor beta chains from one sample sequenced in a study of PD-1 blockade in classical Hodgkin lymphoma. The table came from immunoSEQ multiplex PCR; TCRdb's copy has only in-frame clones and leaves some out. Altogether tens of thousands of clones are present, about nine tenths being singletons, with the ten largest covering around 20%. All patients experienced relapse after autologous stem cell transplantation, and brentuximab vedotin exposure was variable. The sequences come from peripheral blood mononuclear cells (PBMCs), collected at baseline. The receptors here all came from a human donor with classical Hodgkin lymphoma.

The V and J genes are TRBV19 and TRBJ1-2; unclear D gene. The germline V and J ends were trimmed by 3 bases and 3 bases, with 8 bases remaining between them. In germline, CDR1 is LNHDA, CDR2 SQIVND (reference sequence). The CDR3 sequence is 13 residues long. CDR3 in amino acids: CASSIYSDYGYTF. The CDR3 DNA follows: TGTGCCAGTAGTATCTACAGCGACTATGGCTACACCTTC.

This chain joins TRBV7-2 and TRBJ2-3; D call uncertain. Germline V gives CDR1 SGHTA, CDR2 FQGNSA. The CDR3 has 16 residues. V was pared by 3 bases and J by 0 bases, with 13 bases between. The CDR3 loop reads CASSFLSVTSTDTQYF. Here the CDR3 DNA reads TGTGCCAGCAGCTTTTTGTCGGTAACTAGCACAGATACGCAGTATTTT.

The rearrangement uses TRBV4-1 and TRBJ2-7, with 8 bases fitting TRBD1. The CDR3 is 16 residues long. CDR1 is MGHRA, CDR2 YSYEKL, per germline. The J segment lost 1 base and the V segment lost 0 bases, leaving 5 bases of the junction unmatched. CDR3 nucleotides: TGCGCCAGCAGCCAAGACTGGACAGGGCCTTCCTACGAGCAGTACTTC. Translated, it gives CASSQDWTGPSYEQYF.

This clone was seen only once. This chain connects TRBV27 to TRBJ2-1; TRBD1 might be the D (6 bases). Germline V CDR1 and CDR2: MNHEY, SMNVEV (reference sequence). The CDR3 totals 13 residues. V lost 3 bases and J 3 bases, leaving 6 bases between the germline ends. CDR3 sequence (DNA): TGTGCCAGCAGTTTGGACAGCTACAATGAGCAGTTCTTC. As protein: CASSLDSYNEQFF.

The J gene is TRBJ2-1, the V gene TRBV27, with TRBD1 matching 9 bases. Trimming removed 3 bases from V and 3 bases from J; junction bases left unmatched: 12. CDR1 MNHEY and CDR2 SMNVEV come from the germline V gene (reference sequence). The length of the CDR3 is 18 residues. Written as DNA, the CDR3 is TGTGCCAGCAGTTTTAGGGTTACGGACAGGGGCCACTACAATGAGCAGTTCTTC. Translating gives CASSFRVTDRGHYNEQFF.

The chain has TRBV14 and TRBJ2-1; TRBD2 matches at 9 bases. The CDR3 runs to 19 residues. Germline V gene lookup returns CDR1 SGHDN and CDR2 FVKESK. V shed 6 bases, J shed 4 bases, and the junction held 19 bases outside the gene matches. The CDR3 is CASSSVTSWTSVLYNEQFF. CDR3 bases: TGTGCCAGCAGTTCCGTGACAAGCTGGACTAGCGTTCTATACAATGAGCAGTTCTTC. The variable domain in full, completed from reference TRBV14 and TRBJ2-1, reads EAGVTQFPSHSVIEKGQTVTLRCDPISGHDNLYWYRRVMGKEIKFLLHFVKESKQDESGMPNNRFLAERTGGTYSTLKVQPAELEDSGVYFCASSSVTSWTSVLYNEQFFGPGTRLTVL.

The V call is TRBV16, the J call TRBJ2-1; 8 positions match TRBD1. Germline values: CDR1 KGHSY, CDR2 FQNENV. J lost 9 bases, V lost 3 bases, and 7 bases had no gene match. The CDR3 runs to 14 residues. CDR3 in DNA: TGTGCCAGCAGCCAGGGACAGGTACGCGGTGAGCAGTTCTTC. It codes for CASSQGQVRGEQFF.

The chain combines TRBV19 with TRBJ1-2; TRBD1 is a possible D gene (5 bases). Germline lookup yields CDR1 LNHDA and CDR2 SQIVND (reference sequence). This CDR3 contains 16 residues. Trimming stripped 2 bases from V and 1 base from J, with 14 bases between. The CDR3 loop is CASSILPGTDNYGYTF. The CDR3 coding sequence is TGTGCCAGTAGTATACTGCCCGGGACGGATAACTATGGCTACACCTTC.